This record concerns one T cell receptor beta chain sequence. This clonotype was seen many times. The antigen it binds to is not known. The sample holds no much larger clone one base away, and base qualities are not on file. Library preparation used RACE. Instrument on record: NextSeq 500. Library preparation attached unique molecular identifiers to individual cDNA molecules for quantitative, reproducible TCR counting. From each blood RNA sample, both TCR alpha and TCR beta chains were sequenced. Per the authors' processing: The median number of TCRs per sample was roughly 94,000, ranging from roughly 23,224 to 690,600. The Decombinator software suite was used to annotate V, J and CDR3 in the TCR reads. For the PS versus PT1 abundance plots, all samples were subsampled to the same number of TCRs (28,000). TCRs were defined as expanded if absent before sensitization and observed at least eight times at the 2-week time point. Using fastp at Q25 and MiXCR, TCRdb reprocessed the public reads and kept productive beta chains. Duplicate CDR3 protein sequences are folded into a single record with the most common DNA and genes. The V and J calls were not made by the authors but by TCRdb's processing. The sample data list approximately 260,000 distinct CDR3 sequences, and roughly 8% of these were observed just once. The ten top clones hold 1.2% of the sample.

The data stem from a study of human T cells and chemical hapten exposure (dated by TCRdb to the early 2020s). Describing the broader study: For sensitization, 2% DPC in acetone was applied to a 2 cm by 2 cm area of upper inner arm skin. Roughly 30 alopecia patients provided blood for TCR sequencing at one to four time points (pre-sensitization, 2, 6 and 24 weeks). The libraries were sequenced as a pool, and the TCR yield per sample differed mostly because of small variations in library volumes within the pool. Peripheral blood TCR repertoire changes were tracked in vivo in alopecia patients during primary and secondary sensitization to the hapten diphenylcyclopropenone (DPC). Weekly therapeutic DPC doses were additionally applied to the scalp of patients throughout the approximately 23-week study period. Most of the patients in the cohort were female, and the cohort covered alopecia areata with under or over 50% scalp involvement, alopecia totalis and alopecia universalis. Patch testing was done on the upper back using Finn chambers containing 0.01% DPC, and results were scored after 6 days according to International Contact Dermatitis Research Group standards. Blood samples were taken from patients before sensitization (week 0) and at 2, 6 and about 24 weeks after DPC sensitization. The investigation overall reported the following: Compared with pre-sensitization or healthy control sets, expanded TCRs formed significantly more large CDR3 similarity clusters, which is consistent with antigen-driven responses. Patch test score correlated positively with the number of PT1 expanded TCRs, reaching significance at thresholds 8, 16 and 32 but not at 4. Alopecia, a presumed autoimmune disease, was present in all patients, so the immune response of the patients might differ from that of healthy individuals. The number of TCRs above 1 in 1000 frequency did not change with DPC sensitization; there was no evidence of global repertoire structure alterations. After repeated subsampling, changes were observed in the strength of the expansion versus patch-test correlation and in the threshold at which the correlation became significant.

Trimming at the junction amounts to 4 bases on V and 0 bases on J, and the germline ends lie 6 bases apart. The CDR3 measures 13 amino acids from cysteine to phenylalanine. The read is trimmed to its CDR3 DNA, 39 bases read in frame from base 1. Per the germline V gene, LGHNT is the CDR1 and FRNRAP is the CDR2. The meaning of the sample's time point label: pre-sensitization, week 0. This specimen's treatment or condition label, per the study, means: therapeutic diphenylcyclopropenone sensitization with weekly scalp DPC. At each patch-test visit, blood was drawn before the patch test was applied. Patients were eligible if aged 18 to 70, diagnosed with alopecia and judged suitable for DPC therapy, and pregnant patients were excluded. Unfractionated whole blood was collected in Tempus Blood RNA tubes, and total RNA was extracted from that blood.

The sequencing here drew on whole blood, taken in connection with sensitization to the hapten diphenylcyclopropenone (DPC). The V and J genes are TRBV12-5 and TRBJ1-2, with the identity of the D gene unclear. The receptor comes from a man between 18 and 35 years old with alopecia areata. Some clones in this sample may be carry-over from other donors' samples. The nucleotides read TGTGCTAGTGGTTCGGAGGCTAACTATGGCTACACCTTC. The translation is CASGSEANYGYTF.